The 10 T cell receptor beta chains presented below share a single source sample, sequenced in a study of blood T cell repertoires in COVID-19 (TCRdb year 2020). Libraries were prepared through the immunoSEQ multiplex PCR assay. The source is immuneACCESS, and TCRdb retained only in-frame sequences with V and J called. Part of the clones is not carried over; for the studies checked, unresolved V genes explain less than half of this, and the remainder is unexplained. The sample data list 200,000 or so clones, and around 90% of these were observed just once. 0.65% to 0.85% of the sample is in the top ten clones. Sequencing used peripheral blood. Every receptor here comes from a man aged 55 to 69 with COVID-19, enrolled during active disease.

The chain employs TRBV4-3 and TRBJ2-1, with a possible D match to TRBD2 (7 bases). The CDR3 totals 15 residues. The V gene's germline CDR1 is LGHNA and CDR2 YSLEER. V shed 3 bases and J shed 6 bases, with 15 bases lying between them. The CDR3 here is CASSHQQGGGNEQFF. The CDR3 DNA is TGCGCCAGCAGCCATCAGCAAGGGGGGGGCAATGAGCAGTTCTTC.

The chain employs TRBV2 and TRBJ2-1; D is unclear. CDR1 is SNHLY, CDR2 FYNNEI, per germline. The CDR3 has 13 amino acids. V gave up 7 bases and J gave up 3 bases, with 10 bases separating them. The CDR3 here is CASIVSNYNEQFF. The DNA of the CDR3 is TGTGCCAGCATAGTAAGTAACTACAATGAGCAGTTCTTC.

The chain is built from TRBV28 and TRBJ2-5; D is possibly TRBD2 (6 bases). With 8 bases removed from V and 3 bases from J, the gap between germline ends came to 13 bases. The CDR3 consists of 13 residues. Germline assignment: CDR1 MDHEN and CDR2 SYDVKM. CDR3 protein: CASQTGGKETQYF. The CDR3 DNA sequence: TGTGCCAGCCAAACCGGGGGTAAAGAGACCCAGTACTTC. Full variable domain (rest looked up from reference TRBV28 and TRBJ2-5): DVKVTQSSRYLVKRTGEKVFLECVQDMDHENMFWYRQDPGLGLRLIYFSYDVKMKEKGDIPEGYSVSREKKERFSLILESASTNQTSMYLCASQTGGKETQYFGPGTRLLVL.

The gene calls are TRBV19 and TRBJ1-5; tentative D call: TRBD1 (5 bases). Trimming stripped 3 bases from V and 1 base from J, with 10 bases between. This CDR3 is built from 15 residues. Germline V gene lookup returns CDR1 LNHDA and CDR2 SQIVND (reference sequence). The CDR3 DNA reads as TGTGCCAGTAGTATCCAGGGTCCGAGCAATCAGCCCCAGCATTTT. It yields the protein CASSIQGPSNQPQHF. The variable domain in full, completed from reference TRBV19 and TRBJ1-5, reads DGGITQSPKYLFRKEGQNVTLSCEQNLNHDAMYWYRQDPGQGLRLIYYSQIVNDFQKGDIAEGYSVSREKKESFPLTVTSAQKNPTAFYLCASSIQGPSNQPQHFGDGTRLSIL.

CDR3 residues: CAISERYSSGNTIYF. The CDR3 DNA is TGTGCCATCAGTGAGCGGTATTCCTCTGGAAACACCATATATTTT. The chain carries TRBV10-3 and TRBJ1-3, with D unclear. The CDR3 is made up of 15 amino acids. V was trimmed by 2 bases and J by 0 bases, leaving 8 bases between them. Germline CDR1 and CDR2: ENHRY and SYGVKD.

Of note for this clone: Other DNA sequences within the sample encode an identical CDR3. The chain combines TRBV4-1 with TRBJ2-1; D uncertain. The CDR3 extends over 16 amino acids. Germline lookup yields CDR1 MGHRA and CDR2 YSYEKL. The V end was cut by 1 base, the J end by 0 bases, with 10 bases between. The CDR3 DNA reads TGCGCCAGCAGCCAAGTGAATCTAGTCTCCTACAATGAGCAGTTCTTC. Amino acids: CASSQVNLVSYNEQFF.

CDR3 in DNA: TGTGCCAGCAGCTTTAACAGGGGAACCACCGGGGAGCTGTTTTTT. It translates to CASSFNRGTTGELFF. The chain couples TRBV7-2 to TRBJ2-2, with TRBD1 matching 7 bases. Looked up from germline, CDR1 is SGHTA and CDR2 is FQGNSA. The CDR3 length is 15 residues. V shed 3 bases and J 4 bases; nucleotides not matched to a gene: 5.

The chain combines TRBV5-6 with TRBJ1-2; 8 bases are a match to TRBD1. After removal of 4 bases from V and 4 bases from J, the junction contained 6 bases not matched to a gene. The length of the CDR3 is 14 residues. The germline gives CDR1 SGHDT, CDR2 YYEEEE. The CDR3 bases are TGTGCCAGCAGCCTCGGACAGGGTGGCTATGGCTACACCTTC. This encodes CASSLGQGGYGYTF. The full variable domain, in which reference TRBV5-6 and TRBJ1-2 provide the parts outside the CDR3, is DAGVTQSPTHLIKTRGQQVTLRCSPKSGHDTVSWYQQALGQGPQFIFQYYEEEERQRGNFPDRFSGHQFPNYSSELNVNALLLGDSALYLCASSLGQGGYGYTFGSGTRLTVV.

This chain links TRBV7-2 with TRBJ2-1; 9 bases are shared with TRBD2. Germline CDR1 and CDR2: SGHTA and FQGNSA. The CDR3 length is 15 residues. V was pared by 9 bases and J by 5 bases, with 11 bases of the junction left unmatched. The DNA of the CDR3 is TGTGCCAGTCGGGGGCGGGAGGGCAGAAACAATGAGCAGTTCTTC. Protein product: CASRGREGRNNEQFF.

The chain employs TRBV11-2 and TRBJ2-7, with 9 positions matching TRBD1. From germline, CDR1 is SGHAT and CDR2 FQNNGV. The V and J ends lost 4 bases and 2 bases, in that order; junction bases with no gene match: 3. The CDR3 is made up of 14 amino acids. The CDR3 here is CASSSGTGTYEQYF. The CDR3 DNA sequence: TGTGCCAGCAGCTCCGGGACAGGGACCTACGAGCAGTACTTC. Full variable domain (missing parts from reference TRBV11-2 and TRBJ2-7): EAGVAQSPRYKIIEKRQSVAFWCNPISGHATLYWYQQILGQGPKLLIQFQNNGVVDDSQLPKDRFSAERLKGVDSTLKIQPAKLEDSAVYLCASSSGTGTYEQYFGPGTRLTVT.